This T cell receptor beta chain was identified in a study of monozygotic twins with inflammatory bowel disease. The CDR3 spans 16 residues. TCRdb reprocessed the 5' RACE reads and stores each CDR3 protein as one record, lacking DNA. The table lists 300,000 to 400,000 distinct CDR3 sequences. This chain links TRBV12-3 or TRBV12-4 with TRBJ2-7; the D call of TRBD2 rests on TCRdb alone, since no DNA is present to check it. This TCR derives from a human donor with ulcerative colitis or Crohn's disease, or a healthy co-twin of an affected twin (not recorded which). The specimen sequenced was blood. The CDR3 sequence is CASSPPTSGGAYEQYF.